This T cell receptor beta chain originates from a study of regulatory T cells in long-lasting Graves disease. The overall study: Persistent Graves' disease required over 5 years of antithyroid drugs and positive TSH receptor antibodies.

CDR3 size: 16 residues. Germline CDR1 MNHNS, CDR2 SASEGT. J gave up 2 bases and V 6 bases, and 9 bases lay outside the gene matches. CDR3 regions were amplified by Arm-PCR using iRepertoire HTBI primers to build TCR beta libraries. One entry per CDR3 protein, called by TCRdb with MiXCR from the multiplex PCR reads. Of a few hundred thousand distinct CDR3 sequences detected, 22% appear once; the ten largest clones hold around 13%. Regarding time point: persistent/refractory GD, antithyroid drugs over 5 years with positive TRAb. Following extraction of RNA from PBMCs, that RNA was used to make the TCR library. A volume of around 8.7 milliliters of peripheral blood was collected in EDTA tubes.

Specimen: peripheral blood mononuclear cells (PBMCs), collected when the disease was refractory, from a patient treated with antithyroid drugs. The rearrangement uses TRBV6-1 and TRBJ2-2, with 7 bases matching TRBD1. The sequence was obtained from a female donor with Graves disease. The CDR3 DNA is TGTGCCAGCAGAAGGGACAGAGGATTTAACACCGGGGAGCTGTTTTTT. Its translation: CASRRDRGFNTGELFF.